This T cell receptor beta chain derives from a study of cytomegalovirus exposure and HLA in healthy donors. In this sample, this clone turned up a few times. Its antigen is unidentified. PCR primers comprised 60 Vbeta and 13 Jbeta primers. Assay: immunoSEQ multiplex PCR; the TCRdb copy retains only in-frame clones and omits some. The table has some 150,000 clones, roughly 80% seen once. Study results and caveats: In a later analysis, common viral pathogens appeared linked to several of the most significant clusters.

This CDR3 has 14 amino acids. Germline loops: CDR1 SQVTM, CDR2 ANQGSEA. V gave up 7 bases and J gave up 7 bases; unmatched junction bases: 11. The V gene is TRBV29-1, the J gene TRBJ2-7, with 12 bases fitting TRBD1. The source is a man aged 30-40 years in good health and CMV-seropositive. The sequencing sample was made of PBMCs. The DNA of the CDR3 is TGCAGCGCCCAAAGGGGGACAGGGGGCCGGGAGCAGTACTTC. This sequence encodes CSAQRGTGGREQYF.